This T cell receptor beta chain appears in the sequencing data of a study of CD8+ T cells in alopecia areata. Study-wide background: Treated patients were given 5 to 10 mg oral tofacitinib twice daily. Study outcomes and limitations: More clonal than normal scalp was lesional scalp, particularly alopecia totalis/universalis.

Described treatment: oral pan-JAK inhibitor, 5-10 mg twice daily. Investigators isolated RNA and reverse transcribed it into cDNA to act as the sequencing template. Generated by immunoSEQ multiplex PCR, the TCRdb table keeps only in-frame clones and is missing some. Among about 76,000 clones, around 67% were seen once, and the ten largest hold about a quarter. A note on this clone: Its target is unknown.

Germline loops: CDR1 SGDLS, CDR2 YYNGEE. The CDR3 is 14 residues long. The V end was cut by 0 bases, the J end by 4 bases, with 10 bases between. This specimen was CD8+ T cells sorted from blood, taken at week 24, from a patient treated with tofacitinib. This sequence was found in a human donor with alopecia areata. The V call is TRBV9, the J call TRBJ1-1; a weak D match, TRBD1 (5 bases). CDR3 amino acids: CASSVGAGLTEAFF. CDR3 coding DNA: TGTGCCAGCAGCGTAGGGGCAGGGCTCACTGAAGCTTTCTTT.